These 9 T cell receptor beta chains were all obtained from the same sample, sequenced in a study of Ad26.COV2.S vaccination and SARS-CoV-2 variants. Method: immunoSEQ multiplex PCR; TCRdb's copy keeps in-frame clones and lacks some. This sample carries some 480,000 clones, roughly 85% of them seen once, and the ten largest clones take 13%. Treatment reported: some 19 received Ad26.COV2.S at low or high dose, single or two shots; five or six received placebo; per-sample allocation not given. On day 63 after the first injection, vaccine and placebo recipients gave samples. The material sequenced was peripheral blood, taken in a trial of Ad26.COV2.S vaccine versus placebo. These receptors originate from a person between 18 and 59 years old who received the Ad26.COV2.S COVID-19 vaccine or a placebo.

This chain links TRBV20-1 with TRBJ1-5, with D uncertain. The CDR3 totals 13 residues. Germline values: CDR1 DFQATT, CDR2 SNEGSKA (reference sequence). Trimming stripped 3 bases from V and 3 bases from J, with 9 bases between. The DNA of the CDR3 is TGCAGTGCTAGTGGAGGCAACAATCAGCCCCAGCATTTT. Translated: CSASGGNNQPQHF.

The V gene is TRBV7-8, the J gene TRBJ2-7, with D possibly TRBD1 on 6 matching bases. This CDR3 contains 14 residues. CDR1 SGHVS and CDR2 FQNEAQ come from the germline V gene. The ends were cut back, 3 bases at V and 4 bases at J, with 13 bases in the middle. The CDR3 loop is CASSLLVTGYEQYF. For the CDR3, the DNA is TGTGCCAGCAGCTTGCTAGTTACAGGGTACGAGCAGTACTTC.

This chain uses TRBV10-3 with TRBJ1-2, with 10 positions matching TRBD1. Germline-derived CDR1 and CDR2 are ENHRY and SYGVKD. V trimming: 2 bases; J trimming: 8 bases; junction bases outside the gene matches: 8. CDR3 size: 15 residues. The CDR3, as DNA: TGTGCCATCAGTGAGATGGGACAGGGGATTACAGGCTACACCTTC. This codes for CAISEMGQGITGYTF.

The V call is TRBV29-1, the J call TRBJ1-1; a weak D match, TRBD1 (5 bases). The CDR3 sequence is 12 residues long. From germline, CDR1 is SQVTM and CDR2 ANQGSEA. Trimming stripped 8 bases from V and 1 base from J, with 11 bases between. CDR3: CSPGRRNTEAFF. The DNA of the CDR3 is TGCAGCCCGGGACGGAGGAACACTGAAGCTTTCTTT.

In nucleotides, the CDR3 is TGTGCCAGCAGTCCCGGAAAGTTAGCTAATGAAAAACTGTTTTTT. It specifies CASSPGKLANEKLFF. The chain employs TRBV11-1 and TRBJ1-4; no definite D call. This CDR3 comprises 15 residues. Per the germline V gene, CDR1 is SGHAT and CDR2 is FQDESV (reference sequence). V dropped 6 bases and J dropped 3 bases, with 14 bases sitting between them.

The chain joins TRBV10-3 to TRBJ1-3, with D perhaps matching TRBD1 (5 bases). Germline CDR1 reads ENHRY; CDR2 reads SYGVKD. V was shortened by 0 bases and J by 5 bases, with 8 bases between the two germline ends. This CDR3 comprises 14 residues. The CDR3 region is CAISESAGRNTIYF. As DNA, the CDR3 is TGTGCCATCAGTGAGTCTGCAGGGCGAAACACCATATATTTT.

The CDR3: CAISEFYEQYF. The CDR3 bases are TGTGCCATCAGTGAGTTCTACGAGCAGTACTTC. This chain uses TRBV10-3 with TRBJ2-7, with unresolved D. The CDR3 loop spans 11 amino acids. The ends were cut back, 1 base at V and 3 bases at J, with 1 base in the middle. Per germline, CDR1 ENHRY and CDR2 SYGVKD.

For the CDR3, the DNA is TGTGCCAGCGACCAGACCCAAGAGACCCAGTACTTC. This encodes CASDQTQETQYF. The rearrangement links TRBV2 to TRBJ2-5, with D unresolved. The CDR3 totals 12 residues. CDR1 and CDR2 from the germline V gene are SNHLY and FYNNEI. The V end was cut by 8 bases, the J end by 1 base, with 8 bases between.

The CDR3 DNA is TGTGCCAGCGCCACTAACTATGGCTACACCTTC. Translating it yields CASATNYGYTF. The rearrangement uses TRBV28 and TRBJ1-2; D gene uncertain. V shed 8 bases and J shed 0 bases, with 4 bases lying between them. Germline values: CDR1 MDHEN, CDR2 SYDVKM. The CDR3 totals 11 residues.